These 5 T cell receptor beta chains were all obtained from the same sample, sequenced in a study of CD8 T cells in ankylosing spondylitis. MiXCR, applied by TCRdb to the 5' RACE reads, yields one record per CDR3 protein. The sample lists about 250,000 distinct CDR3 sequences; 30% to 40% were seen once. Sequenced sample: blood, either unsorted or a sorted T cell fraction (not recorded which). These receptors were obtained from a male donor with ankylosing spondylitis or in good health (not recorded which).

This CDR3 reads CSASNPNRGYEQYF. The CDR3 nucleotides read TGCAGTGCTAGCAACCCGAACAGAGGCTACGAGCAGTACTTC. The rearrangement links TRBV20-1 to TRBJ2-7; D uncertain. V lost 3 bases and J lost 3, with 15 bases in between. The CDR3 spans 14 residues. The germline V gene encodes CDR1 DFQATT and CDR2 SNEGSKA (reference sequence).

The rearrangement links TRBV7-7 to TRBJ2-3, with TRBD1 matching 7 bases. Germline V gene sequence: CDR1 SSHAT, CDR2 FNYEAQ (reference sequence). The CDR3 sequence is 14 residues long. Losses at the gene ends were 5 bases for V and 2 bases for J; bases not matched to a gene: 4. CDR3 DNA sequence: TGTGCCAGCAGCCAGGGACAGTCCACAGATACGCAGTATTTT. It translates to CASSQGQSTDTQYF.

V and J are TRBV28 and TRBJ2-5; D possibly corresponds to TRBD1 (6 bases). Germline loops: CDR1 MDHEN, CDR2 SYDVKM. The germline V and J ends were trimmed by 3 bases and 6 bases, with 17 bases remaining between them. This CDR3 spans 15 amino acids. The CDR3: CASSLVLPGQKTQYF. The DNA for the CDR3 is TGTGCCAGCAGTTTGGTCCTACCGGGACAAAAGACCCAGTACTTC.

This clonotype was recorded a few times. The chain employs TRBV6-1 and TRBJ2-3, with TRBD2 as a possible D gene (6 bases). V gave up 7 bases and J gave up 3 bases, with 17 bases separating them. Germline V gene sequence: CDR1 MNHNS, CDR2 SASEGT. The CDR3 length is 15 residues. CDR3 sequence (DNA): TGTGCCAGCAAGAAGGACGGGGGATCGACAGATACGCAGTATTTT. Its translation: CASKKDGGSTDTQYF.

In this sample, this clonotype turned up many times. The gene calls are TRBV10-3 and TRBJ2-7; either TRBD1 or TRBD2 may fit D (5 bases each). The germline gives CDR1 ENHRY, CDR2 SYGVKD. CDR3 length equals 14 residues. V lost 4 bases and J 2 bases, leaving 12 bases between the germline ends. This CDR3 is CAISAGGLPYEQYF. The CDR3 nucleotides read TGTGCCATCAGTGCTGGGGGTTTACCCTACGAGCAGTACTTC.